Listed below are T cell receptor beta chains from one sample, sequenced in a study of human T cells and chemical hapten exposure. TCRdb recomputed calls from the RACE reads with MiXCR, one row per CDR3 protein. The repertoire consists of some 90,000 distinct CDR3 sequences, with 8.5% occurring once and the leading ten covering 2% to 3%. The material sequenced was whole blood, taken in connection with sensitization to the hapten diphenylcyclopropenone (DPC). These receptor sequences come from a middle-aged man with alopecia areata. Some clones in this sample may be carry-over from other donors' samples. Each CDR3 is given with its conserved first and last residue. The order of the fields is D gene, V gene, J gene, clone size, CDR3 protein, CDR3 DNA. The D gene is left open where the match is weak. Clone size is given for some rows only: seen once, a few or many times, or a class if the clone is expanded.

>-|TRBV6-1|TRBJ2-6|-
CASSESETRANVLTF
TGTGCCAGCAGTGAGTCGGAGACGCGGGCCAACGTCCTGACTTTC
>TRBD2|TRBV27|TRBJ2-3|many
CASSLVAGRTQYF
TGTGCCAGCAGTTTAGTAGCGGGGAGAACGCAGTATTTT
>-|TRBV7-9|TRBJ1-3|-
CASSLRSGSSGNTIYF
TGTGCCAGCAGCTTAAGATCCGGGTCCTCTGGAAACACCATATATTTT
>-|TRBV6-2/TRBV6-3|TRBJ1-1|-
CASAPGIAGGNTEAFF
TGTGCCAGCGCTCCTGGAATAGCAGGTGGTAACACTGAAGCTTTCTTT
>-|TRBV12-3/TRBV12-4|TRBJ2-5|few
CASTPSPQGTQYF
TGTGCCAGCACCCCCTCGCCCCAGGGGACCCAGTACTTC
>-|TRBV27|TRBJ2-5|-
CASSKLSQETQYF
TGTGCCAGCAGCAAATTGAGCCAAGAGACCCAGTACTTC
>TRBD2|TRBV5-6|TRBJ2-3|few
CASTGTSVDTQYF
TGTGCCAGTACCGGGACTAGCGTGGATACGCAGTATTTT
>TRBD1|TRBV7-2|TRBJ2-3|many
CASSQRAGQGLGTDTQYF
TGTGCCAGCAGCCAACGAGCGGGACAGGGGTTGGGCACAGATACGCAGTATTTT
>TRBD1|TRBV28|TRBJ2-1|-
CASSWGTSGGYVNEQFF
TGTGCCAGCAGCTGGGGGACGTCAGGGGGCTATGTCAATGAGCAGTTCTTC
>TRBD1|TRBV6-5|TRBJ1-2|few
CASSYPTVTGFYGYTF
TGTGCCAGCAGTTACCCGACCGTGACAGGGTTCTATGGCTACACCTTC
>-|TRBV7-2|TRBJ2-3|few
CASSLPGDTQYF
TGTGCCAGCAGCCTTCCGGGAGATACGCAGTATTTT
>-|TRBV19|TRBJ1-2|-
CASSSGTGGYTF
TGTGCCAGTAGTAGTGGGACGGGTGGCTACACCTTC
>-|TRBV21-1|TRBJ2-7|few
CASSKIGDGYREYEQYF
TGTGCCAGCAGCAAAATAGGAGACGGATATAGGGAATACGAGCAGTACTTC
>-|TRBV7-9|TRBJ2-3|-
CASSPGTIRTDTQYF
TGTGCCAGCAGCCCCGGGACGATCCGCACAGATACGCAGTATTTT
>-|TRBV27|TRBJ1-5|once
CASRRNGNQPQHF
TGTGCCAGCAGACGGAATGGCAATCAGCCCCAGCATTTT
>-|TRBV20-1|TRBJ1-3|many
CSARRNTAGNTIYF
TGCAGTGCTAGGCGGAATACTGCTGGAAACACCATATATTTT
>-|TRBV6-5|TRBJ2-3|few
CASSRQGGPDTQYF
TGTGCCAGCTCGCGGCAGGGTGGGCCAGATACGCAGTATTTT
>-|TRBV12-3/TRBV12-4|TRBJ2-3|-
CASSLGPSTDTQYF
TGTGCCAGCAGTTTAGGCCCCAGCACAGATACGCAGTATTTT
>-|TRBV7-2|TRBJ2-1|few
CASSQTGTNHRGKFF
TGTGCCAGCAGCCAAACCGGGACAAATCATAGGGGCAAATTCTTC
>-|TRBV5-1|TRBJ1-6|-
CASRMGASYNSPLHF
TGCGCCAGCCGGATGGGGGCCTCCTATAATTCACCCCTCCACTTT
>TRBD2|TRBV7-2|TRBJ2-1|many
CASSYSSGRADDEQFF
TGTGCCAGCAGTTACTCTAGCGGGAGGGCCGATGATGAGCAGTTCTTC
>TRBD1|TRBV20-1|TRBJ1-1|many
CSAREIVGGWTEAFF
TGCAGTGCTAGAGAAATAGTAGGGGGCTGGACTGAAGCTTTCTTT
>-|TRBV7-2|TRBJ2-7|-
CASSLSNYEQYF
TGTGCCAGCAGCTTATCCAATTACGAGCAGTACTTC
>-|TRBV6-5|TRBJ2-5|-
CASSYSYRETQYF
TGTGCCAGCAGTTACTCCTATCGAGAGACCCAGTACTTC
>TRBD1|TRBV6-4|TRBJ1-2|many
CASSDAGGTVYTF
TGTGCCAGCAGTGACGCAGGAGGGACAGTCTACACCTTC
>-|TRBV7-2|TRBJ1-2|many
CASSLEGDYGYTF
TGTGCCAGCAGCTTAGAGGGGGACTATGGCTACACCTTC
>TRBD1|TRBV29-1|TRBJ1-3|few
CSVGTGRGNTIYF
TGCAGCGTCGGGACAGGCCGTGGAAACACCATATATTTT
>TRBD1|TRBV14|TRBJ2-1|many
CASSPGTGASHEQFF
TGTGCCAGCAGCCCGGGGACAGGGGCTTCACATGAGCAGTTCTTC
>-|TRBV29-1|TRBJ1-1|few
CSVGRGGMNTEAFF
TGCAGCGTTGGAAGGGGGGGCATGAACACTGAAGCTTTCTTT
>TRBD2|TRBV10-3|TRBJ2-3|-
CAISVGLAGGEPDTQYF
TGTGCCATCAGTGTGGGACTAGCGGGAGGTGAACCAGATACGCAGTATTTT
>TRBD2|TRBV6-1|TRBJ2-1|few
CASSEGKAGDNEQFF
TGTGCCAGCAGTGAAGGTAAAGCGGGGGACAATGAGCAGTTCTTC
>-|TRBV7-9|TRBJ1-3|many
CASSHALGSGNTIYF
TGTGCCAGCAGCCATGCCCTGGGATCTGGAAACACCATATATTTT
>-|TRBV28|TRBJ2-1|few
CASSLYPAAGFYNEQFF
TGTGCCAGCAGTTTATATCCGGCGGCAGGGTTCTACAATGAGCAGTTCTTC
>-|TRBV12-3/TRBV12-4|TRBJ2-6|few
CASSLFLGGGHGANVLTF
TGTGCCAGCAGTCTTTTCCTTGGAGGGGGGCATGGGGCCAACGTCCTGACTTTC